This TCR beta chain was recovered during a study of T cells in Graves' hyperthyroidism and ophthalmopathy. General study findings and limits: Clonotypes that were expanded in thyroid above 0.001 mostly appeared in blood too. Stable hyperthyroidism was separated from ophthalmopathy by a model based on 13 V-J features.

This CDR3 spans 16 amino acids. Trimming removed 3 bases from V and 2 bases from J; junction bases left unmatched: 6. Germline-derived CDR1 and CDR2 are MNHEY and SMNVEV (reference sequence). RNA transcripts were the template for amplifying TCR beta CDR3 regions. A first-round RT-PCR of the TCR CDR3 used the HTBI primer set. TCRdb redid the calling of the multiplex PCR reads with MiXCR, one entry per CDR3 protein. This table holds roughly 400,000 distinct CDR3 sequences, 15% to 18% found once. This clonotype showed up just a few times. What it binds is not known. Material for sequencing was blood. The chain uses TRBV27 and TRBJ1-2; 10 bases agree with TRBD1. This clonotype was obtained from a woman younger than 30 with Graves' hyperthyroidism that later progressed to Graves' ophthalmopathy. The CDR3 loop reads CASSFTGTGANYGYTF. CDR3 bases: TGTGCCAGCAGTTTCACCGGGACAGGGGCAAACTATGGCTACACCTTC.